A single sample gave rise to the 18 T cell receptor beta chains below, sequenced in a study of Tregs in tolerant kidney transplant recipients. Generated by immunoSEQ multiplex PCR, the TCRdb table keeps only in-frame clones and is missing some. This sample's table reports 12,000 to 15,000 clones. Related graft donors supplied nonmyeloablative bone marrow transplants, and mixed chimerism was transient. The material was CD4+ T cells from blood (PBMCs), obtained 12 months after the transplant. The receptors were sampled from a human patient who received a combined kidney and bone marrow transplant. The graft donor may account for some of the T cells.

Details on this clone: The read comes to an end 3 residues before the CDR3 does, leaving the germline J gene to fill in the end. J is TRBJ2-7 and V is TRBV19; 7 nucleotides line up with TRBD1. Germline CDR1 is LNHDA and CDR2 is SQIVND (reference sequence). The CDR3 is 17 amino acids. V shed 6 bases, J shed 2 bases, and the junction held 16 bases outside the gene matches. Incomplete CDR3 DNA: TGTGCCAGTAGAGCTACAATTGGAGTCAGGGGGACCTACGAG. Amino acid sequence: CASRATIGVRGTYE. The whole CDR3 protein is CASRATIGVRGTYEQYF.

As concerns this clone: The read comes to an end 3 residues before the CDR3 does, leaving the germline J gene to fill in the end. V gene TRBV5-1 combines with J gene TRBJ2-1; D is uncertain. In germline, CDR1 is SGHRS, CDR2 YFSETQ. Trimming pared 0 bases from V and 7 bases from J, leaving 5 bases between. The length of the CDR3 is 12 residues. Here the CDR3 reads CASSLDSNEQFF. Incomplete CDR3 DNA: TGCGCCAGCAGCTTGGATAGTAATGAG.

Note on this clone: Read coverage stops 3 residues before the CDR3 terminus; the germline J gene supplies the remainder. The chain uses TRBV2 and TRBJ1-5, with 9 bases identical to TRBD1. This CDR3 has 14 amino acids. Trimming took 5 bases from V and 4 from J; bases not matched to a gene: 3. In germline, CDR1 is SNHLY, CDR2 FYNNEI. The CDR3 loop reads CASSLDRGNQPQHF. The covered CDR3 bases are TGTGCCAGCAGTTTGGACAGGGGAAATCAGCCC.

As to this clone: The CDR3 end falls 3 residues outside the read, so it is completed with the germline J gene. The chain combines TRBV28 with TRBJ2-1, with D possibly being TRBD2 (5 bases). This CDR3 contains 19 residues. CDR1 is MDHEN and CDR2 is SYDVKM in the germline V gene. V gave up 3 bases and J gave up 3 bases, with 24 bases separating them. The DNA read from the CDR3 is TGTGCCAGCAGTTTTCGAATGGACTTCAAACCGTGGGACTACAATGAG. The encoded protein is CASSFRMDFKPWDYNE. The full CDR3 protein is CASSFRMDFKPWDYNEQFF.

On this clone itself: The sequenced fragment ends 3 residues before the CDR3 boundary, so the rest is inferred from the germline J gene. The gene calls are TRBV2 and TRBJ1-2; possibly TRBD1 for D (5 bases). Germline V CDR1 and CDR2: SNHLY, FYNNEI. V lost 4 bases to trimming and J lost 2 bases, with 11 bases between them. The CDR3 has 14 amino acids. The CDR3 reads CASSGQSLNYGYTF. CDR3 DNA (partial): TGTGCCAGCAGTGGACAGTCATTAAACTATGGC.

Concerning this clone itself: The CDR3 end lies 3 residues beyond the end of the read and is filled in from the germline J gene. The chain has TRBV20-1 and TRBJ2-1; 10 bases agree with TRBD2. Germline CDR1 and CDR2: DFQATT and SNEGSKA (reference sequence). V shed 6 bases and J 9 bases; nucleotides not matched to a gene: 11. This CDR3 is 14 amino acids long. The CDR3 sequence: CSASPPSGRGEQFF. CDR3 bases read: TGCAGTGCGAGCCCTCCTAGCGGGAGAGGTGAG.

Note on this clone: The CDR3 end is not reached by the read, which stops 3 residues before it; the germline J gene fills it in. This rearrangement joins TRBV20-1 to TRBJ2-7, with D perhaps TRBD2 (7 bases). The CDR3 contains 14 residues. The V gene lost 5 bases and the J gene lost 0 bases, with 14 bases spanning the gap. The germline CDR1 and CDR2 sequences are DFQATT and SNEGSKA (reference sequence). CDR3 sequence reads: CSAQGGGGSYEQYF. The part of the CDR3 DNA that was read is TGCAGTGCTCAAGGGGGGGGTGGCTCCTACGAG.

As regards this clone: The missing CDR3 end, 3 residues past where the read stops, is filled in from the germline J gene. This rearrangement joins TRBV7-2 to TRBJ1-5; D ambiguous. In germline, CDR1 is SGHTA, CDR2 FQGNSA. V dropped 5 bases and J dropped 6 bases, with 8 bases sitting between them. CDR3 length: 12 amino acids. Incomplete CDR3 DNA: TGTGCCAGCAGCCGTACTGGTCAGCCC. Amino acids: CASSRTGQP. The CDR3 in its entirety is CASSRTGQPQHF.

With regard to this clone: The read ends 3 residues shy of where the CDR3 ends; the end is completed using the germline J gene. The chain links TRBV18 to TRBJ1-1; 7 positions agree with TRBD1. The CDR3 length is 15 residues. Germline lookup yields CDR1 KGHSH and CDR2 LQKENI. V lost 3 bases, J lost 2 bases, and 6 bases stayed unmatched. CDR3 DNA, as far as it was read: TGTGCCAGCTCACCGGGACAGAAACAAAACACTGAA. This encodes CASSPGQKQNTE. The CDR3 in its entirety is CASSPGQKQNTEAFF.

About this clone: Read data end 3 residues before the CDR3 end; the end is taken from the germline J gene. This sequence joins TRBV7-9 and TRBJ2-7, with D tentatively TRBD1 (5 bases). V lost 8 bases and J lost 0, with 11 bases in between. There are 13 residues in the CDR3. From germline, CDR1 is SEHNR and CDR2 FQNEAQ (reference sequence). The DNA read from the CDR3 is TGTGCCAGCGGAAAGGGGTTCTCCTACGAG. Translating gives CASGKGFSYE. The whole CDR3 protein is CASGKGFSYEQYF.

As regards this clone: The read ends 3 residues shy of where the CDR3 ends; the end is completed using the germline J gene. The V gene is TRBV19, the J gene TRBJ1-3; 9 bases are shared with TRBD1. CDR1 is LNHDA and CDR2 is SQIVND in the germline V gene (reference sequence). CDR3 size: 16 residues. V lost 3 bases, J lost 2 bases, and 5 bases stayed unmatched. The part of the CDR3 DNA that was read is TGTGCCAGTAGTATGTATGGGACAGGGCCTGGAAACACC. Translating it yields CASSMYGTGPGNT. The whole CDR3 sequence is CASSMYGTGPGNTIYF.

Of note for this clone: The missing CDR3 end, 3 residues past where the read stops, is filled in from the germline J gene. The V and J genes are TRBV5-6 and TRBJ2-1; D is unresolved. The CDR3 is made up of 12 amino acids. Trimming pared 1 base from V and 4 bases from J, leaving 3 bases between. The germline V gene encodes CDR1 SGHDT and CDR2 YYEEEE. The CDR3 sequence: CASSLYYNEQFF. Incomplete CDR3 DNA: TGTGCCAGCAGCTTGTATTACAATGAG.

As regards this clone: With the read ending 3 residues before the CDR3 end, the germline J gene is used to fill in that end. This rearrangement joins TRBV20-1 to TRBJ2-7; TRBD2 aligns across 9 bases. Per the germline V gene, CDR1 is DFQATT and CDR2 is SNEGSKA (reference sequence). The CDR3 is made up of 15 amino acids. Losses at the gene ends were 3 bases for V and 5 bases for J; bases not matched to a gene: 11. The DNA read from the CDR3 is TGCAGTGCTAGTCCCAGGAGCGGGAGGTACCACGAG. Protein: CSASPRSGRYHE. The whole CDR3 protein is CSASPRSGRYHEQYF.

Points on this clone: Read sequence stops 3 residues before the CDR3 end, and the germline J gene provides the missing end. V is TRBV7-9 and J is TRBJ1-1; D call uncertain. Germline CDR1 reads SEHNR; CDR2 reads FQNEAQ (reference sequence). This CDR3 region has 13 residues. V was pared by 3 bases and J by 1 base, with 6 bases between. The DNA read from the CDR3 is TGTGCCAGCAGCTTCCGGTCGAACACTGAA. This gives the protein CASSFRSNTE. The whole CDR3 reads CASSFRSNTEAFF. The whole variable domain, remainder taken from reference TRBV7-9 and TRBJ1-1, is DTGVSQNPRHKITKRGQNVTFRCDPISEHNRLYWYRQTLGQGPEFLTYFQNEAQLEKSRLLSDRFSAERPKGSFSTLEIQRTEQGDSAMYLCASSFRSNTEAFFGQGTRLTVV.

Points on this clone: The missing CDR3 end, 3 residues past where the read stops, is filled in from the germline J gene. This chain joins TRBV7-2 and TRBJ2-3, with 11 bases identical to TRBD2. This CDR3 comprises 18 residues. Losses at the gene ends were 0 bases for V and 1 base for J; bases not matched to a gene: 6. Looked up from germline, CDR1 is SGHTA and CDR2 is FQGNSA. The CDR3 region is CASSLARLAGGRTDTQYF. The sequenced part of the CDR3 DNA is TGTGCCAGCAGCTTAGCGCGATTAGCGGGAGGGCGCACAGATACG.

Comments on this clone: The read comes to an end 3 residues before the CDR3 does, leaving the germline J gene to fill in the end. The chain couples TRBV7-2 to TRBJ2-7; 7 bases align to TRBD2. Germline loops: CDR1 SGHTA, CDR2 FQGNSA. This CDR3 contains 15 residues. V lost 5 bases to trimming and J lost 5 bases; unmatched junction nucleotides: 12. Incomplete CDR3 DNA: TGTGCCAGCAGCCAAAGGGCGGGAGTAGTAAACGAG. Protein sequence: CASSQRAGVVNE. The complete CDR3 sequence is CASSQRAGVVNEQYF. The variable domain in full, completed from reference TRBV7-2 and TRBJ2-7, reads GAGVSQSPSNKVTEKGKDVELRCDPISGHTALYWYRQSLGQGLEFLIYFQGNSAPDKSGLPSDRFSAERTGGSVSTLTIQRTQQEDSAVYLCASSQRAGVVNEQYFGPGTRLTVT.

CDR3 amino acids: CASSGTGDQPQHF. The sequenced CDR3 bases are TGTGCCAGTAGCGGGACAGGGGATCAGCCC. The genes are TRBV19 and TRBJ1-5, with 10 bases identical to TRBD1. The read is 3 residues too short to cover the CDR3 end, so that end is filled in from the germline J gene. The CDR3 is made up of 13 amino acids. V was pared by 6 bases and J by 5 bases, with 1 base of the junction left unmatched. The germline gives CDR1 LNHDA, CDR2 SQIVND (reference sequence).

Of note for this clone: The CDR3 goes on 3 residues after the read ends, and that part is filled in from the germline J gene. This chain connects TRBV20-1 to TRBJ2-3; 8 bases are shared with TRBD2. CDR3 length equals 14 residues. In germline, CDR1 is DFQATT, CDR2 SNEGSKA (reference sequence). Trimming removed 5 bases from V and 1 base from J; junction bases left unmatched: 5. The part of the CDR3 DNA that was read is TGCAGTGCTGGGAGCGGGAGCCGCACAGATACG. This translates into CSAGSGSRTDT. From start to end, the CDR3 is CSAGSGSRTDTQYF.